These 32 T cell receptor beta chains share one sample of origin, sequenced in a study of cytomegalovirus exposure and HLA in healthy donors (dated 2017 in TCRdb). Library construction relied on the immunoSEQ multiplex PCR assay. The multiplex PCR relied on a mix of 60 forward primers for TCR Vbeta segments and 13 reverse primers for TCR Jbeta segments. In its TCRdb copy, this immuneACCESS table keeps in-frame sequences only and misses some clones. Where compared with another copy, unresolved V genes explain less than half of these, and the others have no known cause. The table for this sample lists about 190,000 clones; over 70% of them were counted only once. The top ten constitute 2.5% to 3.5% of the sample. The sample taken for sequencing was PBMCs. These receptor sequences come from a woman aged 25 to 39 in good health and CMV-seropositive.

This clone was seen more than once but under ten times. The chain links TRBV10-1 to TRBJ1-2; D is ambiguous. Germline assignment: CDR1 WNHNN and CDR2 SYGVQD (reference sequence). Trimming removed 0 bases from V and 8 bases from J, with 16 bases in between. The CDR3 totals 15 residues. CDR3 in amino acids: CASSESTTQGKGYTF. The CDR3 DNA sequence: TGCGCCAGCAGTGAGTCGACTACCCAAGGCAAAGGCTACACCTTC.

The chain links TRBV27 to TRBJ2-7; no reliable D call. The CDR3 runs 14 residues. The germline V gene encodes CDR1 MNHEY and CDR2 SMNVEV (reference sequence). The V and J ends lost 2 bases and 2 bases respectively, with 10 bases between them. The CDR3 is CASSLNSATYEQYF. CDR3 nucleotide sequence: TGTGCCAGCAGTTTAAACAGTGCTACCTACGAGCAGTACTTC.

A few counts support this clone. CDR3 region: CASSLGDSGNQPQHF. In nucleotides, the CDR3 is TGTGCCAGCAGCTTGGGGGACAGCGGCAATCAGCCCCAGCATTTT. This rearrangement joins TRBV7-9 to TRBJ1-5; TRBD1 matches 7 bases. Germline lookup yields CDR1 SEHNR and CDR2 FQNEAQ (reference sequence). The CDR3 spans 15 residues. With V trimmed by 3 bases and J by 2 bases, 4 bases remained unmatched.

The chain uses TRBV5-5 and TRBJ2-7, with 12 bases aligning to TRBD2. CDR3 size: 16 residues. Germline values: CDR1 SGHKS, CDR2 YYEKEE (reference sequence). V shed 1 base and J 3 bases; nucleotides not matched to a gene: 5. The CDR3: CASSLSLAGGLYEQYF. CDR3 bases: TGTGCCAGCAGCTTGAGCCTAGCGGGAGGGCTCTACGAGCAGTACTTC.

The chain carries TRBV9 and TRBJ2-1, with D tentatively TRBD2 (5 bases). Trimming pared 2 bases from V and 1 base from J, leaving 10 bases between. Germline V gene sequence: CDR1 SGDLS, CDR2 YYNGEE. The CDR3 consists of 15 residues. CDR3 sequence (DNA): TGTGCCAGCAGCGTCACGGGAACATCCTACAATGAGCAGTTCTTC. Translated, it gives CASSVTGTSYNEQFF. Using reference TRBV9 and TRBJ2-1 for the parts outside the CDR3, the full variable domain is DSGVTQTPKHLITATGQRVTLRCSPRSGDLSVYWYQQSLDQGLQFLIQYYNGEERAKGNILERFSAQQFPDLHSELNLSSLELGDSALYFCASSVTGTSYNEQFFGPGTRLTVL.

The V gene is TRBV10-3, the J gene TRBJ1-2, with a weak D call TRBD1 (6 bases). Deletions cut 0 bases from V and 0 bases from J, with 14 bases between. Per the germline V gene, CDR1 is ENHRY and CDR2 is SYGVKD. The CDR3 consists of 17 residues. CDR3 loop: CAISESTWGQANYGYTF. The CDR3 DNA sequence: TGTGCCATCAGTGAGTCGACGTGGGGGCAGGCTAACTATGGCTACACCTTC.

The CDR3 sequence: CASSEGDRDAETQYF. For the CDR3, the DNA is TGTGCCAGCAGTGAAGGGGACAGGGATGCCGAGACCCAGTACTTC. This chain uses TRBV6-1 with TRBJ2-5, with 9 bases identical to TRBD1. Per the germline V gene, CDR1 is MNHNS and CDR2 is SASEGT. The CDR3 is 15 residues long. The J segment lost 5 bases and the V segment lost 1 base, leaving 5 bases of the junction unmatched.

The rearrangement joins TRBV28 to TRBJ2-1; D may be TRBD2 (6 bases). This CDR3 comprises 17 residues. V was clipped by 4 bases and J by 9 bases, with 25 bases between them. Germline CDR1 and CDR2: MDHEN and SYDVKM. In DNA, the CDR3 is TGTGCCAGCAGTTCCGGGCGACCGGGAGTGGATCGGGTTGAGCAGTTCTTC. Translated: CASSSGRPGVDRVEQFF.

The chain uses TRBV28 and TRBJ2-5, with D tentatively TRBD2 (5 bases). The DNA end lines up better with TRBJ2-7; the J call may be wrong. This CDR3 contains 12 residues. Per germline, CDR1 MDHEN and CDR2 SYDVKM. CDR3 region: CASGSAPYEQYF. As DNA, the CDR3 is TGTGCCAGCGGGAGCGCTCCTTACGAGCAGTACTTC.

The rearrangement links TRBV28 to TRBJ2-7; TRBD2 might be the D (5 bases). The V gene's germline CDR1 is MDHEN and CDR2 SYDVKM. This CDR3 region has 12 residues. Between the trimmed V and J ends, which lost 5 bases and 2 bases, there was a span of 7 bases. CDR3 bases: TGTGCCAGCAGTGAGAGGGCCTACGAGCAGTACTTC. This sequence encodes CASSERAYEQYF.

This chain joins TRBV5-1 and TRBJ1-2; TRBD1 agrees at 7 bases. The V and J ends lost 0 bases and 5 bases, in that order; junction bases with no gene match: 7. The germline V gene encodes CDR1 SGHRS and CDR2 YFSETQ. The CDR3 sequence is 15 residues long. The CDR3 loop reads CASSLEGQNSYGYTF. The CDR3 DNA reads as TGCGCCAGCAGCTTGGAGGGACAGAATTCATATGGCTACACCTTC.

This clone came up a few times. This chain uses TRBV6-5 with TRBJ2-1; TRBD2 agrees at 13 bases. Germline trimming cut 1 base from V and 7 bases from J; bases unmatched to any gene: 4. Germline CDR1 and CDR2: MNHEY and SVGAGI. CDR3 length: 16 residues. DNA of the CDR3: TGTGCCAGCAGTTACTTACTAGCGGGAGGGTTGAATGAGCAGTTCTTC. Translating gives CASSYLLAGGLNEQFF.

The chain carries TRBV28 and TRBJ2-3; 7 bases align to TRBD2. Germline V gene sequence: CDR1 MDHEN, CDR2 SYDVKM. The CDR3 has 16 amino acids. Unmatched junction bases numbered 12, after V lost 9 bases and J lost 0 bases. The CDR3 loop reads CASSGPGGLSTDTQYF. As DNA, the CDR3 is TGTGCCAGTAGCGGTCCGGGGGGTCTGAGCACAGATACGCAGTATTTT.

This clone occurred a few times. The chain recombines TRBV6-5 with TRBJ2-1, with D possibly being TRBD2 (6 bases). V shed 7 bases and J shed 0 bases, with 13 bases lying between them. The germline gives CDR1 MNHEY, CDR2 SVGAGI. The CDR3 is 15 residues long. Written as DNA, the CDR3 is TGTGCCAGCAAAGGTAGCGGTAGCTCCTACAATGAGCAGTTCTTC. This codes for CASKGSGSSYNEQFF.

This rearrangement joins TRBV5-4 to TRBJ1-2; 8 bases match TRBD1. This CDR3 comprises 14 residues. The V segment lost 5 bases and the J segment 4 bases; nucleotides outside the gene matches: 7. Germline CDR1 SGHNT, CDR2 YYREEE (reference sequence). The CDR3 is CASRVQGVSYGYTF. CDR3 bases: TGTGCCAGCAGGGTACAGGGGGTAAGCTATGGCTACACCTTC.

The chain has TRBV28 and TRBJ1-3, with D perhaps matching TRBD1 (5 bases). This CDR3 region has 15 residues. From germline, CDR1 is MDHEN and CDR2 SYDVKM. V lost 4 bases and J 3 bases, leaving 13 bases between the germline ends. This CDR3 is CASSSRIRGGNTIYF. The CDR3 DNA reads as TGTGCCAGCAGTTCAAGGATTAGGGGTGGAAACACCATATATTTT.

This clone showed up just once. The rearrangement uses TRBV11-2 and TRBJ2-5; TRBD2 matches at 10 bases. The J call is doubtful: the DNA matches TRBJ2-7 better. Germline CDR1 reads SGHAT; CDR2 reads FQNNGV. CDR3 length: 16 amino acids. The CDR3 here is CASSLSATSGAYEQYF. DNA for the CDR3: TGTGCCAGCAGCTTATCGGCAACTAGCGGGGCCTACGAGCAGTACTTC.

Here the CDR3 reads CASSLSRSGIAYEQYF. The CDR3, as DNA: TGTGCCAGCAGCTTATCCAGAAGCGGGATCGCCTACGAGCAGTACTTC. This rearrangement joins TRBV7-9 to TRBJ2-5; 7 bases agree with TRBD2. The better agreement between TRBJ2-7 and the DNA end casts doubt on the J call. Germline V gives CDR1 SEHNR, CDR2 FQNEAQ (reference sequence). The length of the CDR3 is 16 residues.

This chain joins TRBV5-6 and TRBJ2-5; a weak D match, TRBD2 (5 bases). Trimming cost V 1 base and J 4 bases, with 11 bases left between them. The CDR3 contains 14 residues. Germline CDR1 is SGHDT and CDR2 is YYEEEE. The CDR3 sequence is CASSLLGEGETQYF. Written as DNA, the CDR3 is TGTGCCAGCAGCTTGCTCGGCGAGGGAGAGACCCAGTACTTC.

As to this clone: A junction end diverges from the germline sequence, so it may reflect a read error. The gene calls are TRBV6-4 and TRBJ1-2; the match to TRBD1 covers 8 bases. The CDR3 extends over 14 amino acids. Looked up from germline, CDR1 is MRHNA and CDR2 is SNTAGT. The chain's CDR3 is CASSRDRLDYGCTF. DNA for the CDR3: TGTGCCAGCAGTCGGGACAGGCTTGACTATGGCTGCACCTTC.

Only a few counts were recorded for this clone. Written as DNA, the CDR3 is TGTGCCAGCAGGCGGGGTGGGGGCGAGCAGTACTTC. It codes for CASRRGGGEQYF. The V and J genes are TRBV25-1 and TRBJ2-7; D is perhaps TRBD2 (6 bases). Germline CDR1 and CDR2: MGHDK and SYGVNS. The CDR3 sequence is 12 residues long. V lost 6 bases and J 6 bases, leaving 12 bases between the germline ends.

The chain has TRBV5-5 and TRBJ1-4; D is possibly TRBD1 (5 bases). The CDR3 is made up of 16 amino acids. The V gene's germline CDR1 is SGHKS and CDR2 YYEKEE (reference sequence). Trimming took 2 bases from V and 5 from J, leaving 16 bases between them. The CDR3 DNA is TGTGCCAGCAGCTTCATGGGGACTGTGGTAAATGAAAAACTGTTTTTT. It specifies CASSFMGTVVNEKLFF.

The genes are TRBV18 and TRBJ2-1; TRBD2 might be the D (6 bases). This CDR3 is built from 15 residues. Germline lookup yields CDR1 KGHSH and CDR2 LQKENI. V lost 2 bases to trimming and J lost 5 bases, with 13 bases between them. CDR3 amino acids: CASSPKSAGNNEQFF. Written as DNA, the CDR3 is TGTGCCAGCTCACCAAAGTCCGCGGGGAACAATGAGCAGTTCTTC.

This sequence joins TRBV5-1 and TRBJ1-2; D is perhaps TRBD1 (5 bases). This CDR3 has 14 residues. V shed 2 bases and J shed 7 bases, with 15 bases lying between them. Germline assignment: CDR1 SGHRS and CDR2 YFSETQ. The CDR3 spells CASSFGAREAGYTF. The CDR3 region has the DNA TGCGCCAGCAGCTTTGGGGCCAGGGAGGCTGGCTACACCTTC.

This chain links TRBV4-1 with TRBJ1-2; tentatively, D is TRBD1 (6 bases). Germline V CDR1 and CDR2: MGHRA, YSYEKL. With 4 bases removed from V and 3 bases from J, the gap between germline ends came to 15 bases. The CDR3 covers 15 residues. The CDR3 nucleotides are TGCGCCAGCAGCCGGGGACCAGGGGCGGACTATGGCTACACCTTC. Its translation is CASSRGPGADYGYTF.

V usage is TRBV14 and J usage is TRBJ2-2; TRBD1 matches 8 bases. Germline assignment: CDR1 SGHDN and CDR2 FVKESK. The CDR3 runs 16 residues. V trimming: 2 bases; J trimming: 0 bases; junction bases outside the gene matches: 2. The CDR3 nucleotides are TGTGCCAGCAGCCAACAGGGACAGGCGAACACCGGGGAGCTGTTTTTT. This codes for CASSQQGQANTGELFF. The variable domain in full, completed from reference TRBV14 and TRBJ2-2, reads EAGVTQFPSHSVIEKGQTVTLRCDPISGHDNLYWYRRVMGKEIKFLLHFVKESKQDESGMPNNRFLAERTGGTYSTLKVQPAELEDSGVYFCASSQQGQANTGELFFGEGSRLTVL.

The V call is TRBV5-4, the J call TRBJ2-7; 15 nucleotides line up with TRBD2. The CDR3 consists of 17 residues. V was pared by 4 bases and J by 2 bases, with 7 bases of the junction left unmatched. Germline assignment: CDR1 SGHNT and CDR2 YYREEE (reference sequence). CDR3 in amino acids: CASSRGLAGGRPYEQYF. As DNA, the CDR3 is TGTGCCAGCAGCCGGGGACTAGCGGGAGGCCGCCCCTACGAGCAGTACTTC. The variable domain in full, with the rest retrieved from reference TRBV5-4 and TRBJ2-7, is ETGVTQSPTHLIKTRGQQVTLRCSSQSGHNTVSWYQQALGQGPQFIFQYYREEENGRGNFPPRFSGLQFPNYSSELNVNALELDDSALYLCASSRGLAGGRPYEQYFGPGTRLTVT.

The chain carries TRBV7-6 and TRBJ2-2, with a possible D match to TRBD2 (6 bases). Germline values: CDR1 SGHVS, CDR2 FNYEAQ. V was cut by 1 base and J by 0 bases, with 9 bases left in between. This CDR3 comprises 16 residues. The CDR3 loop is CASSLGTTANTGELFF. CDR3 nucleotides: TGTGCCAGCAGCTTAGGGACTACTGCGAACACCGGGGAGCTGTTTTTT. The full variable domain, rest sourced from reference TRBV7-6 and TRBJ2-2, is GAGVSQSPRYKVTKRGQDVALRCDPISGHVSLYWYRQALGQGPEFLTYFNYEAQQDKSGLPNDRFSAERPEGSISTLTIQRTEQRDSAMYRCASSLGTTANTGELFFGEGSRLTVL.

This clone was counted a few times. CDR3 protein: CASSTRWTSGITDTQYF. Here the CDR3 DNA reads TGTGCCAGCAGCACCCGGTGGACTAGCGGGATCACAGATACGCAGTATTTT. This sequence joins TRBV21-1 and TRBJ2-3; TRBD2 is taken as the D call from the table, unchecked against the DNA. TRBV21-1 is labeled a pseudogene. This CDR3 has 17 amino acids.

This sequence joins TRBV28 and TRBJ2-2; no reliable D call. Trimming took 3 bases from V and 1 from J, leaving 9 bases between them. CDR3 length: 15 residues. The germline V gene has CDR1 MDHEN and CDR2 SYDVKM. CDR3 in DNA: TGTGCCAGCAGTTTGCAGGCAGTGAACACCGGGGAGCTGTTTTTT. This codes for CASSLQAVNTGELFF. Based on the CDR3 plus reference TRBV28 and TRBJ2-2, the full variable domain is DVKVTQSSRYLVKRTGEKVFLECVQDMDHENMFWYRQDPGLGLRLIYFSYDVKMKEKGDIPEGYSVSREKKERFSLILESASTNQTSMYLCASSLQAVNTGELFFGEGSRLTVL.

The chain has TRBV5-1 and TRBJ2-1; D is possibly TRBD2 (5 bases). Germline loops: CDR1 SGHRS, CDR2 YFSETQ. CDR3 length: 13 amino acids. V lost 0 bases and J lost 5, with 6 bases in between. In nucleotides, the CDR3 is TGCGCCAGCAGCTTGGAGGGAGACAATGAGCAGTTCTTC. As protein: CASSLEGDNEQFF.

The rearrangement links TRBV6-5 to TRBJ2-7; TRBD2 aligns across 8 bases. The germline V gene encodes CDR1 MNHEY and CDR2 SVGAGI. The CDR3 contains 14 residues. Trimming cost V 1 base and J 4 bases; bases outside gene matches: 3. CDR3 sequence: CASSYFGGAYEQYF. The CDR3 nucleotides are TGTGCCAGCAGTTACTTCGGGGGGGCGTACGAGCAGTACTTC.